This T cell receptor (beta chain) emerged from a study of blood T cells in healthy people across ages (dated by TCRdb to about 2015). The study in broad terms: In model experiments, template switching captured roughly one uniquely barcoded TCR beta cDNA molecule for every two T cells. Donors of different ages were randomly distributed across sequencing lanes to avoid experimental bias. To track age-related changes in TCR beta repertoire diversity, the study relied on deep sequencing normalized with unique cDNA molecular identifiers. Two additional independent replicas of 1 million unique cDNA reads from the same blood draw were analyzed for two donors (one aged 18 to 30 and one aged 80 or older). The donors were divided into four age groups: young (average around 17 years), middle-aged (under 40), aged (around 67) and long-lived (roughly 88).

Library generation was performed with 5' RACE. The sequencer was an Illumina HiSeq 2500. A second PCR of roughly 7 to 12 cycles was run with a J-beta primer mix and a sample-barcoded 5' primer. Each TCR beta cDNA molecule received a unique molecular identifier from a template-switch 5' adaptor carrying 12 random nucleotides. Each sample yielded at least 2.5 million CDR3-containing paired-end reads. First-strand cDNA was synthesized from all RNA with the Mint cDNA synthesis kit, primed by a TRBC-specific oligonucleotide. All cDNA was treated with uracil-DNA glycosylase and then went through a first 18-cycle PCR with the universal primers M1SS and BC2_uni_R. Regarding the original processing steps: Each sample was normalized by randomly selecting 1 million high-quality reads, each carrying a distinct molecular identifier. Reads with shared molecular identifiers were discarded instead of being binned into consensus sequences. MiTCR, set to a Q25 quality threshold and the strictest error-elimination algorithm, was used for CDR3 identification, clonotype clustering and error correction. A nonparametric unseen species model with Euler transformation was used to estimate lower-bound total TCR beta diversity. TCRdb redid the processing of the public reads, applying fastp at Q25 and MiXCR, and retained in-frame beta chains. Every CDR3 protein is listed once, alongside the most common genes and DNA of its rows. The V and J calls here are based on TCRdb, not the publication. Recorded for this sample are approximately 1.5 million distinct CDR3 sequences; under 55% of them occurred a single time. Approximately 4.1% of the sample lies in the top ten.

Systemically healthy Caucasian individuals from Russia, some 36 in total and aged roughly 6 to 100 years, were included as donors. Each donor gave approximately 9.4 milliliters of peripheral blood, drawn into EDTA-treated Vacutainer tubes. Ficoll-Paque density-gradient centrifugation was used to isolate PBMCs, with at least 6 million obtained per sample. Trizol reagent was used to extract total RNA from PBMCs, with at least 6 micrograms per sample. Naive CD45RAhigh/CD27high T cell percentages were measured by flow cytometry on a PBMC aliquot from every donor. On the study overall, not on this receptor specifically: Observed TCR beta diversity per million T cells fell roughly linearly with age, and a significant reduction was already apparent by age roughly 41. Estimates of total diversity based on one million sequenced T cells were regarded as lower bounds and as underestimates. Because donor CMV infection status was unknown, age-related changes in expanded clonotypes were potentially confounded. The percentage of naive T cells measured by flow cytometry correlated strongly with observed TCR beta diversity. Bulk unsorted PBMC profiling prevented conclusive comparison of naive and antigen-experienced compartments. Compared with the aged group, the long-lived group had more naive CD4+ T cells, fewer expanded clones and increased TCR diversity, suggesting age selection.

CDR1 and CDR2, looked up from the germline V gene (reference sequence), are LNHDA and SQIVND. Measured from the cysteine to the phenylalanine, the CDR3 is 16 residues long. Only the CDR3 DNA is retained, 48 bases long and in frame from the first base. This clonotype was seen a few times. Its target antigen remains unknown. No base quality values were provided; no much bigger clone lies one nucleotide off. The chain is encoded by TRBV19 joined to TRBJ2-1; perhaps TRBD1 is the D gene, with 6 bases matching. The end of the DNA fits TRBJ2-7 better, so the J call may be wrong. What was sequenced was blood. This receptor was obtained from a woman younger than 30 in good health. The DNA sequence is given as TGTGCCAGTAGTATAGGAACAGGGAGCTCCTACAATGAGCAGTACTTC. This sequence encodes CASSIGTGSSYNEQYF.